The 18 T cell receptor beta chains listed next were all sequenced from one sample in a study of a mutant IDH1 vaccine in newly diagnosed glioma. Sequencing was performed with immunoSEQ multiplex PCR; in TCRdb, only in-frame clones are kept and a portion is missing. The sample carries under 95,000 clones, more than 85% recorded once. Specified time point: week 5, during vaccination. It was 300 ug of mutant IDH1 20-mer peptide that made up each vaccine dose, given with topical imiquimod. The antigens for these receptors are not known. The source was PBMCs, collected from a glioma patient whose treatment included an IDH1 peptide vaccine. The receptors originated from a woman aged 50 to 60 with glioma.

The chain links TRBV7-3 to TRBJ2-2; TRBD1 might be the D (6 bases). CDR3 size: 14 residues. Trimming stripped 4 bases from V and 3 bases from J, with 9 bases between. Germline V gives CDR1 SGHTA, CDR2 FQGTGA. The CDR3 loop is CASSSQGHTGELFF. CDR3 nucleotide sequence: TGTGCCAGCAGCTCCCAGGGGCACACCGGGGAGCTGTTTTTT.

The chain joins TRBV6-5 to TRBJ2-7, with no clear D. With 0 bases removed from V and 1 base from J, the gap between germline ends came to 10 bases. Germline V gene lookup returns CDR1 MNHEY and CDR2 SVGAGI. The CDR3 has 15 residues. CDR3 nucleotides: TGTGCCAGCAGTTACTCAGGGAAAATGTCCTACGAGCAGTACTTC. Translation gives CASSYSGKMSYEQYF.

The V and J genes are TRBV11-3 and TRBJ2-3, with 13 positions matching TRBD2. V dropped 5 bases and J dropped 3; count of bases not matched to a gene: 11. CDR3 size: 18 residues. In germline, CDR1 is SGHNT, CDR2 YENEEA. For the CDR3, the DNA is TGTGCCAGCAGCCTGTCCGCCGGGACTAGCGGGATTACAGATACGCAGTATTTT. Translated, it gives CASSLSAGTSGITDTQYF. The variable domain in full, with the rest retrieved from reference TRBV11-3 and TRBJ2-3, is EAGVVQSPRYKIIEKKQPVAFWCNPISGHNTLYWYLQNLGQGPELLIRYENEEAVDDSQLPKDRFSAERLKGVDSTLKIQPAELGDSAVYLCASSLSAGTSGITDTQYFGPGTRLTVL.

The V call is TRBV5-1, the J call TRBJ2-5; 7 positions agree with TRBD2. The germline V gene encodes CDR1 SGHRS and CDR2 YFSETQ. CDR3 length equals 16 residues. V shed 0 bases and J 5 bases; nucleotides not matched to a gene: 10. In DNA, the CDR3 is TGCGCCAGCAGCTTGGCCAGTATGGGGCGGGAGGAGACCCAGTACTTC. This encodes CASSLASMGREETQYF.

V is TRBV9 and J is TRBJ1-1; unclear D gene. The CDR3 totals 15 residues. From germline, CDR1 is SGDLS and CDR2 YYNGEE. Trimming removed 0 bases at V and 0 bases at J, with 9 bases between. CDR3 sequence reads: CASSVGDQMNTEAFF. The CDR3 nucleotides read TGTGCCAGCAGCGTAGGGGATCAGATGAACACTGAAGCTTTCTTT.

The genes are TRBV2 and TRBJ2-7; D unresolved. The germline V gene has CDR1 SNHLY and CDR2 FYNNEI. Trimming stripped 5 bases from V and 4 bases from J, with 12 bases between. This CDR3 has 13 residues. The CDR3 region has the DNA TGTGCCAGCAGTTCGGCCAGGTTTTACGAGCAGTACTTC. Translating gives CASSSARFYEQYF.

The V gene is TRBV29-1, the J gene TRBJ2-7; D might be TRBD1 (5 bases). This CDR3 contains 13 residues. Trimming pared 3 bases from V and 1 base from J, leaving 10 bases between. Germline V gives CDR1 SQVTM, CDR2 ANQGSEA. CDR3 loop: CSVEETDSYEQYF. CDR3 DNA sequence: TGCAGCGTTGAGGAGACAGATTCCTACGAGCAGTACTTC.

The chain couples TRBV5-6 to TRBJ2-7; D is perhaps TRBD2 (6 bases). V was cut by 4 bases and J by 6 bases, with 11 bases left in between. The CDR3 contains 12 residues. Germline values: CDR1 SGHDT, CDR2 YYEEEE. In DNA form, the CDR3 reads TGTGCCAGCAGCCGCGGGGTTCTCGAGCAGTACTTC. This translates into CASSRGVLEQYF.

V is TRBV5-1 and J is TRBJ1-1; 8 nucleotides line up with TRBD1. Looked up from germline, CDR1 is SGHRS and CDR2 is YFSETQ. V shed 3 bases and J 4 bases; nucleotides not matched to a gene: 5. CDR3 length: 14 residues. DNA of the CDR3: TGCGCCAGCAGCTCGACAGGGGTGGGCACTGAAGCTTTCTTT. It codes for CASSSTGVGTEAFF.

The chain combines TRBV2 with TRBJ1-5; D possibly corresponds to TRBD1 (5 bases). There are 14 residues in the CDR3. CDR1 and CDR2 (germline): SNHLY, FYNNEI. Trimming cost V 3 bases and J 2 bases, with 8 bases left between them. The CDR3: CASSDRVGNQPQHF. In DNA form, the CDR3 reads TGTGCCAGCAGTGACAGGGTGGGCAATCAGCCCCAGCATTTT.

Turning to this clone: Other nucleotide sequences from this sample produce the same CDR3. The chain joins TRBV6-1 to TRBJ1-5; possibly TRBD1 for D (5 bases). Germline CDR1 is MNHNS and CDR2 is SASEGT. There are 14 residues in the CDR3. Trimming shortened V by 6 bases and J by 7 bases, and 16 bases separated the two germline ends. The CDR3 is CASSEPGYYQPQHF. CDR3 DNA: TGTGCCAGCAGCGAACCAGGGTACTACCAGCCCCAGCATTTT.

The V and J genes are TRBV5-1 and TRBJ2-7; 9 bases line up with TRBD2. The CDR3 has 14 amino acids. V trimming: 3 bases; J trimming: 3 bases; junction bases outside the gene matches: 4. Germline CDR1 SGHRS, CDR2 YFSETQ. CDR3 nucleotide sequence: TGCGCCAGCAGCTCAGCGGGAGGCGTCTACGAGCAGTACTTC. Translated, it gives CASSSAGGVYEQYF.

The V and J genes are TRBV7-6 and TRBJ2-7; 8 nucleotides line up with TRBD1. Trimming at V came to 5 bases and at J to 5 bases, leaving 5 bases not matched to a gene. The CDR3 extends over 13 amino acids. Germline CDR1 is SGHVS and CDR2 is FNYEAQ. The CDR3 here is CASSQTGVNEQYF. The CDR3 nucleotides read TGTGCCAGCAGCCAGACAGGGGTCAACGAGCAGTACTTC. Complete variable domain (other parts from reference TRBV7-6 and TRBJ2-7): GAGVSQSPRYKVTKRGQDVALRCDPISGHVSLYWYRQALGQGPEFLTYFNYEAQQDKSGLPNDRFSAERPEGSISTLTIQRTEQRDSAMYRCASSQTGVNEQYFGPGTRLTVT.

The V call is TRBV28, the J call TRBJ2-7; D ambiguous. CDR1 is MDHEN and CDR2 is SYDVKM in the germline V gene. V was cut by 3 bases and J by 2 bases, with 8 bases left in between. This CDR3 is 13 amino acids long. CDR3 amino acids: CASSFLSTYEQYF. In DNA, the CDR3 is TGTGCCAGCAGTTTTTTGAGCACCTACGAGCAGTACTTC.

The V gene is TRBV4-1, the J gene TRBJ2-1; 8 nucleotides line up with TRBD1. V lost 3 bases and J lost 5; bases outside the gene matches: 12. Germline V CDR1 and CDR2: MGHRA, YSYEKL. The CDR3 sequence is 17 residues long. The CDR3 protein is CASSQITGGRIDNEQFF. In DNA, the CDR3 is TGCGCCAGCAGCCAGATAACAGGGGGAAGAATCGACAATGAGCAGTTCTTC.

The chain uses TRBV6-1 and TRBJ1-5; maybe TRBD1 (5 bases). V was trimmed by 8 bases and J by 7 bases, leaving 18 bases between them. Germline V lookup: CDR1 MNHNS, CDR2 SASEGT. The CDR3 covers 14 residues. The CDR3 DNA sequence: TGTGCCAGCCCCCCAGGGAGGGGCCAACAGCCCCAGCATTTT. Its translation: CASPPGRGQQPQHF.

This sequence joins TRBV6-6 and TRBJ2-7; D gene uncertain. Trimming cost V 4 bases and J 3 bases, with 4 bases left between them. Germline V CDR1 and CDR2: MNHNY, SVGAGI (reference sequence). The CDR3 is 11 amino acids. The CDR3 DNA is TGTGCCAGCAGTTCTTACTACGAGCAGTACTTC. Its translation: CASSSYYEQYF.

This clone was seen a single time. V is TRBV6-6 and J is TRBJ1-1; the D is unclear. V was cut by 6 bases and J by 0 bases, with 11 bases left in between. This CDR3 contains 14 residues. Germline CDR1 is MNHNY and CDR2 is SVGAGI (reference sequence). This CDR3 reads CASSGGRLNTEAFF. In nucleotides, the CDR3 is TGTGCCAGCAGCGGAGGACGGTTGAACACTGAAGCTTTCTTT.